This T cell receptor (beta chain) was captured by sequencing in a study of cytomegalovirus exposure and HLA in healthy donors. Germline lookup yields CDR1 SGHRS and CDR2 YFSETQ. The CDR3 runs to 17 residues. V lost 4 bases and J 3 bases, leaving 20 bases between the germline ends. PCR was performed using 60 Vbeta and 13 Jbeta primers. Clones were read by immunoSEQ multiplex PCR, and TCRdb kept only the in-frame ones, dropping some. This table holds 150,000 or so clones, around 80% found once. The receptor's source is a woman aged 40 to 50 in good health and CMV-seronegative. The sample consisted of PBMCs. The rearrangement links TRBV5-1 to TRBJ1-3; TRBD1 is a possible D gene (5 bases). The CDR3 reads CASSMLSQGSGGNTIYF. CDR3 bases: TGCGCCAGCAGCATGCTATCTCAGGGTTCCGGTGGAAACACCATATATTTT.